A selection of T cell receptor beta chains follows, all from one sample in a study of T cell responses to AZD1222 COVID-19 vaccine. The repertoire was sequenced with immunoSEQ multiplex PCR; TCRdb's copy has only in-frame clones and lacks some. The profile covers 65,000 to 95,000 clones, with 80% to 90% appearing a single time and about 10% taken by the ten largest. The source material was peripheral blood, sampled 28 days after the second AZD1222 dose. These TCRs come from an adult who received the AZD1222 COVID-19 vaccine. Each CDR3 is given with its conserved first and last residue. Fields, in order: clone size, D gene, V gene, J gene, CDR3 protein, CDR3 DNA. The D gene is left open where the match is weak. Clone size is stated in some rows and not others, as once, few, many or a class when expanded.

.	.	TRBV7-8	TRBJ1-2	CASSKKRFRAENYGYTF	TGTGCCAGCAGCAAAAAACGATTCAGGGCAGAGAACTATGGCTACACCTTC
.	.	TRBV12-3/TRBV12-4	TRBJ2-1	CASSLARVDEQFF	TGTGCCAGCAGTTTAGCTAGGGTCGATGAGCAGTTCTTC
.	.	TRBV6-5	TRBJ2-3	CASSPAGLEDTQYF	TGTGCCAGCAGCCCGGCGGGATTAGAGGATACGCAGTATTTT
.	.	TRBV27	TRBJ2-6	CASSFLSGANVLTF	TGTGCCAGCAGTTTCCTTTCTGGGGCCAACGTCCTGACTTTC
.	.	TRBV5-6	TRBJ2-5	CASSYVGVQETQYF	TGTGCCAGCAGCTATGTGGGGGTTCAAGAGACCCAGTACTTC
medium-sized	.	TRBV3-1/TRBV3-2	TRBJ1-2	CASSQVQANYGYTF	TGTGCCAGCAGCCAAGTACAGGCGAACTATGGCTACACCTTC
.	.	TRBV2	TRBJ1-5	CASSENRASNQPQHF	TGTGCCAGCAGTGAAAACAGGGCTAGCAATCAGCCCCAGCATTTT
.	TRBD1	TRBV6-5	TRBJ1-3	CASSYNQGVGGNTIYF	TGTGCCAGCAGTTACAACCAGGGGGTGGGCGGAAACACCATATATTTT
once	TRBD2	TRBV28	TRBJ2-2	CASSSILADTGELFF	TGTGCCAGCAGTTCCATACTAGCGGACACCGGGGAGCTGTTTTTT
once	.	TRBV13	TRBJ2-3	CASSRKLVIGVSF	TGTGCCAGCAGCAGAAAGCTAGTAATCGGGGTTAGTTTT
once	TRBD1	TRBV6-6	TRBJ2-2	CASRRITGGTGELFF	TGTGCCAGCAGACGAATTACAGGGGGGACCGGGGAGCTGTTTTTT
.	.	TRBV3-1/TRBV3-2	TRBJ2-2	CASSPLRAIGELFF	TGTGCCAGCAGCCCGCTCAGGGCGATCGGGGAGCTGTTTTTT
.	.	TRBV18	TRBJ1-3	CASSPPVQVSGNTIYF	TGTGCCAGCTCACCACCGGTCCAGGTCTCTGGAAACACCATATATTTT
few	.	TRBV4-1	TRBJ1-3	CASSQRTGTSGNTIYF	TGCGCCAGCAGCCAAAGAACAGGGACGTCAGGAAACACCATATATTTT
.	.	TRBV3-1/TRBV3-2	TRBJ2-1	CASSQDLATAHEQFF	TGTGCCAGCAGCCAAGATTTGGCAACTGCCCATGAGCAGTTCTTC
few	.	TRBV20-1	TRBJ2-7	CSASFGLDGEQYF	TGCAGTGCTAGTTTTGGGCTGGACGGCGAGCAGTACTTC
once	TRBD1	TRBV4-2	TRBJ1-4	CASSPGQGAATNEKLFF	TGTGCCAGCAGCCCGGGACAGGGGGCAGCAACTAATGAAAAACTGTTTTTT